The 6 T cell receptor beta chains in this list originate from one sample, sequenced in a study of blood T cell repertoires in COVID-19. Assay: immunoSEQ multiplex PCR; the TCRdb copy retains only in-frame clones and omits some. The table records around 210,000 clones, roughly four fifths of them present only once. Sequencing was performed on peripheral blood. These receptors were obtained from a woman aged 80 or over with COVID-19, enrolled during active disease.

This chain uses TRBV19 with TRBJ1-1; D perhaps matches TRBD1 (5 bases). Germline lookup yields CDR1 LNHDA and CDR2 SQIVND (reference sequence). The CDR3 totals 18 residues. Trimming took off 3 bases at V and 1 base at J, with 21 bases between the two ends. This CDR3 reads CASSIGLGGGRGNTEAFF. CDR3 DNA sequence: TGTGCCAGTAGTATTGGGCTGGGGGGTGGCCGAGGGAACACTGAAGCTTTCTTT.

The rearrangement joins TRBV11-2 to TRBJ2-5, with D possibly matching TRBD2 (5 bases). Germline CDR1 is SGHAT and CDR2 is FQNNGV. This CDR3 region has 13 residues. Trimming removed 5 bases from V and 1 base from J, with 8 bases in between. CDR3 sequence: CASSRSGQETQYF. In DNA form, the CDR3 reads TGTGCCAGCAGCCGAAGCGGCCAAGAGACCCAGTACTTC.

This clone was seen a single time. This sequence joins TRBV7-9 and TRBJ1-1; TRBD1 might be the D (5 bases). This CDR3 is built from 15 residues. Germline CDR1 SEHNR, CDR2 FQNEAQ (reference sequence). Trimming stripped 5 bases from V and 5 bases from J, with 18 bases between. CDR3 sequence: CASSVPTVKGTEAFF. Here the CDR3 DNA reads TGTGCCAGCAGCGTACCAACAGTAAAGGGGACTGAAGCTTTCTTT.

V is TRBV5-1 and J is TRBJ2-1, with D possibly being TRBD2 (5 bases). Germline V gene data show CDR1 as SGHRS and CDR2 as YFSETQ. Between the trimmed V and J ends, which lost 9 bases and 0 bases, there was a span of 10 bases. This CDR3 contains 13 residues. CDR3 DNA sequence: TGCGCCACCCGGGCGGGCTCCTACAATGAGCAGTTCTTC. Translation: CATRAGSYNEQFF.

The chain employs TRBV6-5 and TRBJ2-7; the match to TRBD2 covers 14 bases. The V segment lost 4 bases and the J segment 6 bases; nucleotides outside the gene matches: 5. CDR1 is MNHEY and CDR2 is SVGAGI in the germline V gene. The CDR3 loop spans 15 amino acids. CDR3 sequence: CASSSRTSGRIEQYF. The CDR3 coding sequence is TGTGCCAGCAGTTCGCGGACTAGCGGGAGGATCGAGCAGTACTTC.

V is TRBV2 and J is TRBJ2-7; 8 nucleotides match TRBD1. Trimming cost V 7 bases and J 4 bases; bases outside gene matches: 9. The CDR3 has 14 amino acids. The germline V gene encodes CDR1 SNHLY and CDR2 FYNNEI. CDR3 DNA sequence: TGTGCCAGCAAGAGAGGACAGGGACCGTACGAGCAGTACTTC. Its protein is CASKRGQGPYEQYF.